The sequence of this T cell receptor (beta chain) was determined in a study of blood T cell repertoires in COVID-19. As for the study in general: From the United States, Italy and Spain came samples of acute and convalescent COVID-19. T cells, B-cell-depleted T cells, or PBMCs supplied cDNA or gDNA.

Trimming cost V 3 bases and J 8 bases; bases outside gene matches: 6. Germline values: CDR1 KGHSH, CDR2 LQKENI. The CDR3 has 13 residues. Original processing notes: Estimates of nucleated cell counts were drawn from the amplification of reference gene primers. Clones were sequenced by immunoSEQ multiplex PCR, and TCRdb holds only the in-frame ones, with some missing. V and J calls and clone size are given by that table; D and trimming were obtained from the DNA. The sample lists approximately 62,000 clones, over 75% occurring once. The chain has TRBV18 and TRBJ1-2, with TRBD1 identical over 7 bases. Sequenced: peripheral blood. The receptor was isolated from a man older than 75 with acute or convalescent COVID-19. CDR3 sequence: CASSPGNRGGYTF. CDR3 sequence (DNA): TGTGCCAGCTCACCCGGAAACAGGGGAGGCTACACCTTC.